These T cell receptor beta chains were read from a single sample in a study of PD-1 blockade in classical Hodgkin lymphoma. Assay: immunoSEQ multiplex PCR; the TCRdb copy retains only in-frame clones and omits some. The sample includes more than 85,000 clones, 92% seen only once; the top ten take roughly 3%. Sequences were derived from peripheral blood mononuclear cells (PBMCs), sampled before the second cycle of nivolumab. The origin of the receptors is a human donor with classical Hodgkin lymphoma. CDR3s include the opening cysteine and the closing phenylalanine or tryptophan. Fields, in order: V gene, J gene, clone size, D gene, CDR3 protein, CDR3 DNA. The D gene is left open where the match is weak. Only part of the rows carry a size: once, few, many, or a class if the clone is expanded.

v_gene: TRBV28; j_gene: TRBJ1-4; abundance: NA; d_gene: NA; CDR3aa: CASSRDSERGLEKLFF; CDR3nt: TGTGCCAGCAGCCGAGACTCAGAAAGGGGGTTGGAAAAACTGTTTTTT
v_gene: TRBV18; j_gene: TRBJ1-1; abundance: NA; d_gene: NA; CDR3aa: CASSPEGWGAAFF; CDR3nt: TGTGCCAGCTCACCGGAGGGGTGGGGAGCGGCTTTCTTT
v_gene: TRBV11-2; j_gene: TRBJ1-2; abundance: NA; d_gene: TRBD1; CDR3aa: CASSSGRTGGNYGYTF; CDR3nt: TGTGCCAGCAGCTCGGGTAGGACAGGGGGCAACTATGGCTACACCTTC
v_gene: TRBV5-1; j_gene: TRBJ2-7; abundance: NA; d_gene: TRBD1; CDR3aa: CASSLGGQNYEQYF; CDR3nt: TGCGCCAGCAGCTTGGGGGGACAGAACTACGAGCAGTACTTC
v_gene: TRBV5-1; j_gene: TRBJ2-5; abundance: NA; d_gene: NA; CDR3aa: CASSLVSQTQYF; CDR3nt: TGCGCCAGCAGCTTGGTCAGTCAGACCCAGTACTTC
v_gene: TRBV7-2; j_gene: TRBJ1-2; abundance: NA; d_gene: NA; CDR3aa: CASSLGSLNYGYTF; CDR3nt: TGTGCCAGCAGCTTAGGCAGCCTTAACTATGGCTACACCTTC
v_gene: TRBV27; j_gene: TRBJ1-5; abundance: NA; d_gene: TRBD1; CDR3aa: CASSFGQGGNQPQHF; CDR3nt: TGTGCCAGCAGTTTTGGGCAGGGGGGCAATCAGCCCCAGCATTTT
v_gene: TRBV4-1; j_gene: TRBJ2-5; abundance: NA; d_gene: NA; CDR3aa: CASSQEASLLAQYF; CDR3nt: TGCGCCAGCAGCCAAGAGGCCAGTCTGTTGGCCCAGTACTTC
v_gene: TRBV7-7; j_gene: TRBJ1-2; abundance: few; d_gene: NA; CDR3aa: CASSRGRGYTF; CDR3nt: TGTGCCAGCAGCAGAGGACGCGGCTACACCTTC
v_gene: TRBV30; j_gene: TRBJ2-3; abundance: NA; d_gene: NA; CDR3aa: CAWSRSGQRMGPDTQYF; CDR3nt: TGTGCCTGGAGTCGTTCGGGCCAACGGATGGGCCCAGATACGCAGTATTTT
v_gene: TRBV13; j_gene: TRBJ2-3; abundance: NA; d_gene: NA; CDR3aa: CASSLTGDSTDTQYF; CDR3nt: TGTGCCAGCAGCTTAACGGGAGATAGCACAGATACGCAGTATTTT
v_gene: TRBV14; j_gene: TRBJ2-7; abundance: few; d_gene: NA; CDR3aa: CASSPRGTASYEQYF; CDR3nt: TGTGCCAGCAGCCCCCGCGGGACAGCCTCCTACGAGCAGTACTTC
v_gene: TRBV7-9; j_gene: TRBJ2-2; abundance: NA; d_gene: NA; CDR3aa: CASSVGELFF; CDR3nt: TGTGCCAGCAGCGTGGGGGAGCTGTTTTTT
v_gene: TRBV9; j_gene: TRBJ2-1; abundance: NA; d_gene: TRBD2; CDR3aa: CASSGPLAGGSPRSYNEQFF; CDR3nt: TGTGCCAGCAGCGGCCCACTAGCGGGAGGGTCCCCCCGCTCCTACAATGAGCAGTTCTTC
v_gene: TRBV28; j_gene: TRBJ1-1; abundance: NA; d_gene: TRBD1; CDR3aa: CAIYPSGTDNTEAFF; CDR3nt: TGTGCCATTTACCCCTCCGGGACAGACAACACTGAAGCTTTCTTT
v_gene: TRBV5-5; j_gene: TRBJ1-3; abundance: NA; d_gene: NA; CDR3aa: CATDQWGRGNTIYF; CDR3nt: TGTGCCACCGACCAATGGGGGAGGGGAAACACCATATATTTT
v_gene: TRBV5-1; j_gene: TRBJ1-3; abundance: NA; d_gene: NA; CDR3aa: CASADISAGNTIYF; CDR3nt: TGCGCCAGCGCGGACATTTCGGCTGGAAACACCATATATTTT